Presented here are 18 T cell receptor beta chains from one specimen sequenced in a study of shared clonotypes between healthy human individuals. Measured with immunoSEQ multiplex PCR; TCRdb has only the in-frame clones, and not every one. The table includes around 1.4 million clones, approximately 98.5% detected once. The source material was naive CD4+ T cells sorted from blood. As to subset: CD45RA+ positively selected. The receptors here all came from a young man in good health.

Here the CDR3 DNA reads TGTGCCAGCAGTGAAGCCCTTCCGAGAGATAATGAAAAACTGTTTTTT. The encoded protein is CASSEALPRDNEKLFF. The chain has TRBV6-1 and TRBJ1-4; D is ambiguous. Germline V gene lookup returns CDR1 MNHNS and CDR2 SASEGT. The CDR3 is made up of 16 amino acids. The ends were cut back, 0 bases at V and 4 bases at J, with 12 bases in the middle.

J is TRBJ1-1 and V is TRBV5-6; unclear D gene. CDR3 length: 12 residues. V lost 4 bases to trimming and J lost 4 bases, with 8 bases between them. Germline V gives CDR1 SGHDT, CDR2 YYEEEE. The chain's CDR3 is CASSNSPTEAFF. The CDR3 DNA reads as TGTGCCAGCAGCAATAGTCCCACTGAAGCTTTCTTT. Complete variable domain (other parts from reference TRBV5-6 and TRBJ1-1): DAGVTQSPTHLIKTRGQQVTLRCSPKSGHDTVSWYQQALGQGPQFIFQYYEEEERQRGNFPDRFSGHQFPNYSSELNVNALLLGDSALYLCASSNSPTEAFFGQGTRLTVV.

The genes are TRBV29-1 and TRBJ2-5, with unresolved D. Germline assignment: CDR1 SQVTM and CDR2 ANQGSEA. This CDR3 contains 11 residues. V lost 5 bases to trimming and J lost 0 bases, with 4 bases between them. CDR3 in DNA: TGCAGCGTTCGAGACCAAGAGACCCAGTACTTC. It translates to CSVRDQETQYF.

The chain employs TRBV7-6 and TRBJ1-2, with D hard to call. CDR3 length equals 13 residues. Germline V lookup: CDR1 SGHVS, CDR2 FNYEAQ. V shed 2 bases and J shed 6 bases, with 10 bases lying between them. The CDR3 protein is CASSLIPLDGYTF. The CDR3 DNA is TGTGCCAGCAGCTTAATCCCTTTAGATGGCTACACCTTC.

This chain connects TRBV2 to TRBJ1-5; TRBD1 matches at 7 bases. The V and J ends lost 6 bases and 7 bases, in that order; junction bases with no gene match: 6. This CDR3 region has 13 residues. Looked up from germline, CDR1 is SNHLY and CDR2 is FYNNEI. The CDR3 is CASRLDRVQPQHF. CDR3 bases: TGTGCCAGCAGGCTAGACAGGGTCCAGCCCCAGCATTTT.

This clone was observed a single time. J is TRBJ2-7 and V is TRBV7-2, with 9 nucleotides matching TRBD2. V lost 5 bases and J lost 3; bases outside the gene matches: 5. From germline, CDR1 is SGHTA and CDR2 FQGNSA. CDR3 length equals 14 residues. CDR3 DNA: TGTGCCAGCAGCACCAGGACTAGCGACTACGAGCAGTACTTC. This encodes CASSTRTSDYEQYF.

The rearrangement joins TRBV15 to TRBJ2-7, with D possibly TRBD2 on 6 matching bases. CDR3 size: 20 residues. Trimming stripped 0 bases from V and 3 bases from J, with 27 bases between. Germline CDR1 and CDR2: LNHNV and YYDKDF (reference sequence). CDR3 loop: CATSRDLGGGRPNNIYEQYF. Written as DNA, the CDR3 is TGTGCCACCAGCAGAGATTTGGGGGGAGGCCGCCCTAATAACATCTACGAGCAGTACTTC.

The chain recombines TRBV1 with TRBJ2-2; the table assigns TRBD1, which was not confirmed against the DNA. TRBV1 is a pseudogene locus. This CDR3 is 15 amino acids long. This CDR3 reads CTSSHGTAIGGELFF. In nucleotides, the CDR3 is TGCACCAGCAGCCACGGGACAGCCATAGGGGGGGAGCTGTTTTTT.

The chain recombines TRBV30 with TRBJ2-5, with D uncertain. This CDR3 region has 11 residues. CDR1 and CDR2 from the germline V gene are GTSNPN and SVGIG (reference sequence). Deletions cut 4 bases from V and 5 bases from J, with 8 bases between. DNA for the CDR3: TGTGCCTGGAAACATGCCGAGACCCAGTACTTC. This encodes CAWKHAETQYF.

Here the CDR3 reads CASSLREGVTEAFF. The CDR3, as DNA: TGTGCCAGCAGCTTAAGGGAGGGGGTCACTGAAGCTTTCTTT. The chain uses TRBV7-9 and TRBJ1-1, with D perhaps TRBD1 (6 bases). The ends were cut back, 2 bases at V and 4 bases at J, with 11 bases in the middle. The germline gives CDR1 SEHNR, CDR2 FQNEAQ (reference sequence). The CDR3 sequence is 14 residues long. Filled out from reference TRBV7-9 and TRBJ1-1, the complete variable domain reads DTGVSQNPRHKITKRGQNVTFRCDPISEHNRLYWYRQTLGQGPEFLTYFQNEAQLEKSRLLSDRFSAERPKGSFSTLEIQRTEQGDSAMYLCASSLREGVTEAFFGQGTRLTVV.

The table lists this clone with a count of one. This chain joins TRBV28 and TRBJ2-7; 11 positions agree with TRBD2. Germline CDR1 MDHEN, CDR2 SYDVKM. The V segment lost 5 bases and the J segment 4 bases; nucleotides outside the gene matches: 1. The CDR3 length is 13 residues. The CDR3 protein is CASSTSGSYEQYF. CDR3 DNA: TGTGCCAGCAGTACTAGCGGGAGTTACGAGCAGTACTTC.

The V gene is TRBV7-2, the J gene TRBJ1-2, with D possibly matching TRBD1 (6 bases). The V gene's germline CDR1 is SGHTA and CDR2 FQGNSA. This CDR3 spans 14 amino acids. The germline V and J ends were trimmed by 0 bases and 8 bases, with 13 bases remaining between them. The CDR3 DNA reads as TGTGCCAGCAGCTTAGCGGCGGGACAACAAGGCTACACCTTC. It is translated as CASSLAAGQQGYTF.

The chain links TRBV4-1 to TRBJ1-4; 7 bases fit TRBD1. The CDR3 runs to 16 residues. Germline trimming cut 4 bases from V and 1 base from J; bases unmatched to any gene: 6. Germline V gene sequence: CDR1 MGHRA, CDR2 YSYEKL. CDR3 DNA sequence: TGCGCCAGCAGCCTTCTGACAGGGTTAACTAATGAAAAACTGTTTTTT. It translates to CASSLLTGLTNEKLFF.

The V and J genes are TRBV11-2 and TRBJ2-7; D unresolved. The CDR3 is 15 amino acids. Germline CDR1 reads SGHAT; CDR2 reads FQNNGV. The V end was cut by 3 bases, the J end by 2 bases, with 14 bases between. The CDR3 region has the DNA TGTGCCAGCAGCTTGGTTAGTGGTGGTACCTACGAGCAGTACTTC. Translated: CASSLVSGGTYEQYF.

The rearrangement links TRBV9 to TRBJ2-1; 8 bases line up with TRBD2. The CDR3 runs 15 residues. CDR1 is SGDLS, CDR2 YYNGEE, per germline. Trimming removed 0 bases from V and 3 bases from J; junction bases left unmatched: 2. The CDR3 sequence: CASSVAGGGYNEQFF. The DNA of the CDR3 is TGTGCCAGCAGCGTAGCGGGAGGGGGCTACAATGAGCAGTTCTTC.

Concerning this clone itself: The identical CDR3 is also encoded by other nucleotide sequences in the sample. The chain recombines TRBV7-9 with TRBJ2-5; D not certain. Between the trimmed V and J ends, which lost 1 base and 5 bases, there was a span of 5 bases. This CDR3 comprises 12 residues. CDR1 and CDR2 from the germline V gene are SEHNR and FQNEAQ (reference sequence). The CDR3 DNA reads as TGTGCCAGCAGCTTAGAGACGGAGACCCAGTACTTC. It translates to CASSLETETQYF.

V gene TRBV7-9 combines with J gene TRBJ2-5; D is tentatively TRBD1 or TRBD2 (5 bases each). Looked up from germline, CDR1 is SEHNR and CDR2 is FQNEAQ (reference sequence). The ends were cut back, 0 bases at V and 5 bases at J, with 19 bases in the middle. The CDR3 spans 17 residues. CDR3 bases: TGTGCCAGCAGCTTAGCGAGGGGACGTCTACGTATGGAGACCCAGTACTTC. Amino acids: CASSLARGRLRMETQYF.

In this sample, this clone turned up once. The chain links TRBV9 to TRBJ2-3; 11 bases fit TRBD2. J lost 6 bases, V lost 1 base, and 4 bases had no gene match. This CDR3 spans 15 amino acids. Germline V gene sequence: CDR1 SGDLS, CDR2 YYNGEE. CDR3 in amino acids: CASSVTTSGIDTQYF. Written as DNA, the CDR3 is TGTGCCAGCAGCGTAACGACTAGCGGGATCGATACGCAGTATTTT.